The 13 T cell receptor beta chains in this list originate from one sample, sequenced in a study of blood T cell repertoires in COVID-19. Clones were sequenced by immunoSEQ multiplex PCR, and TCRdb holds only the in-frame ones, with some missing. The repertoire holds about 220,000 clones, with about 88% as singletons. Input material: peripheral blood. These receptors were obtained from a man aged 35 to 55 with active or convalescent COVID-19.

V usage is TRBV27 and J usage is TRBJ1-1; maybe TRBD1 (6 bases). CDR1 is MNHEY, CDR2 SMNVEV, per germline (reference sequence). Trimming removed 4 bases at V and 3 bases at J, with 12 bases between. This CDR3 has 14 amino acids. The CDR3 bases are TGTGCCAGCAGTTCGATAGGGGGGGACACTGAAGCTTTCTTT. This codes for CASSSIGGDTEAFF.

J is TRBJ1-5 and V is TRBV19; 7 bases line up with TRBD1. Germline CDR1 is LNHDA and CDR2 is SQIVND (reference sequence). The ends lost 10 bases at V and 2 bases at J; junction bases unmatched: 20. This CDR3 has 18 residues. The chain's CDR3 is CATRPQAQGTHRNQPQHF. CDR3 DNA: TGTGCCACCCGCCCCCAGGCACAGGGGACCCATCGCAATCAGCCCCAGCATTTT.

The chain joins TRBV6-5 to TRBJ1-3; D is uncertain. Trimming stripped 2 bases from V and 0 bases from J, with 8 bases between. CDR3 length: 15 residues. In germline, CDR1 is MNHEY, CDR2 SVGAGI. CDR3 DNA: TGTGCCAGCAGTTACAGCCTTCCCTCTGGAAACACCATATATTTT. Protein: CASSYSLPSGNTIYF.

The CDR3 sequence: CASSVRDRETEAFF. The CDR3, as DNA: TGTGCCAGCAGCGTAAGGGACAGAGAAACTGAAGCTTTCTTT. The J gene is TRBJ1-1, the V gene TRBV9; 7 nucleotides align to TRBD1. The germline V gene has CDR1 SGDLS and CDR2 YYNGEE. CDR3 length equals 14 residues. J gave up 5 bases and V 1 base, and 5 bases lay outside the gene matches.

The rearrangement joins TRBV9 to TRBJ1-1; no clear D gene. V lost 0 bases and J lost 0, with 6 bases in between. The germline V gene encodes CDR1 SGDLS and CDR2 YYNGEE. The CDR3 contains 14 residues. CDR3 region: CASSVGSVNTEAFF. CDR3 sequence (DNA): TGTGCCAGCAGCGTAGGCAGCGTGAACACTGAAGCTTTCTTT.

The chain has TRBV5-1 and TRBJ1-1; possible D gene TRBD1, 6 bases. This CDR3 contains 14 residues. Germline-derived CDR1 and CDR2 are SGHRS and YFSETQ. Trimming cost V 4 bases and J 2 bases, with 12 bases left between them. CDR3 residues: CASSALQGNTEAFF. CDR3 DNA: TGCGCCAGCAGCGCCTTACAGGGAAACACTGAAGCTTTCTTT.

The rearrangement uses TRBV7-8 and TRBJ2-2, with D hard to call. The germline V and J ends were trimmed by 5 bases and 4 bases, with 17 bases remaining between them. The germline V gene encodes CDR1 SGHVS and CDR2 FQNEAQ. The CDR3 runs 16 residues. The CDR3 reads CASSPRRASVTGELFF. CDR3 nucleotides: TGTGCCAGCAGCCCTCGCCGAGCGTCGGTCACCGGGGAGCTGTTTTTT.

V usage is TRBV13 and J usage is TRBJ2-2, with 10 bases matching TRBD2. The junction had 6 bases not matched to a gene; V was cut back by 3 bases and J by 2 bases. Germline V gives CDR1 PRHDT, CDR2 FYEKMQ (reference sequence). The CDR3 sequence is 17 residues long. The CDR3 loop is CASSLRSGGFNTGELFF. As DNA, the CDR3 is TGTGCCAGCAGCTTGCGTAGCGGGGGGTTCAACACCGGGGAGCTGTTTTTT.

The chain is built from TRBV2 and TRBJ1-3; TRBD1 might be the D (5 bases). This CDR3 has 14 amino acids. CDR1 is SNHLY and CDR2 is FYNNEI in the germline V gene. V was trimmed by 2 bases and J by 8 bases, leaving 13 bases between them. The CDR3 spells CASSELTGVDTIYF. CDR3 nucleotide sequence: TGTGCCAGCAGTGAATTAACAGGTGTGGACACCATATATTTT.

This clone was observed once. V usage is TRBV6-2 or TRBV6-3 and J usage is TRBJ1-1; D unclear. Germline CDR1 and CDR2: MNHEY and SVGEGT. The CDR3 runs 15 residues. V was clipped by 4 bases and J by 4 bases, with 16 bases between them. DNA for the CDR3: TGTGCCAGCAGTTTCGATCCACCCAGAGGCACTGAAGCTTTCTTT. This gives the protein CASSFDPPRGTEAFF.

The chain is built from TRBV6-6 and TRBJ1-3, with D hard to call. The length of the CDR3 is 20 residues. CDR1 and CDR2 from the germline V gene are MNHNY and SVGAGI (reference sequence). The V and J ends lost 5 bases and 0 bases respectively, with 26 bases between them. Here the CDR3 DNA reads TGTGCCAGCAGTCGGGCCTATCTGGGAGACCGCGTTTTCTCTGGAAACACCATATATTTT. Its translation: CASSRAYLGDRVFSGNTIYF.

The chain carries TRBV5-1 and TRBJ2-1; D is possibly TRBD1 (6 bases). In germline, CDR1 is SGHRS, CDR2 YFSETQ. V lost 0 bases to trimming and J lost 8 bases, with 15 bases between them. The length of the CDR3 is 15 residues. CDR3 amino acids: CASSLEGVGLDEQFF. In nucleotides, the CDR3 is TGCGCCAGCAGCTTGGAGGGGGTAGGCCTTGATGAGCAGTTCTTC. The complete variable domain, with remaining parts taken from reference TRBV5-1 and TRBJ2-1, reads KAGVTQTPRYLIKTRGQQVTLSCSPISGHRSVSWYQQTPGQGLQFLFEYFSETQRNKGNFPGRFSGRQFSNSRSEMNVSTLELGDSALYLCASSLEGVGLDEQFFGPGTRLTVL.

The chain joins TRBV6-5 to TRBJ2-7, with D possibly TRBD1 on 6 matching bases. This CDR3 has 14 amino acids. Germline V gene sequence: CDR1 MNHEY, CDR2 SVGAGI. Between the trimmed V and J ends, which lost 6 bases and 6 bases, there was a span of 18 bases. CDR3 region: CASSRQDRRGEQYF. CDR3 nucleotide sequence: TGTGCCAGCAGCCGACAGGACCGCCGGGGCGAGCAGTACTTC.